This T cell receptor beta chain comes out of a study of cytomegalovirus exposure and HLA in healthy donors. General observations from the study: TCR beta sequences reportedly predicted most subjects' HLA-A and HLA-B alleles accurately. Presence/absence analyses assumed roughly uniform sequencing depth across donors. In a later analysis, most CMV-associated TCR beta chains appeared HLA-restricted.

As regards this clone: What it binds is unknown.

Germline V gene data show CDR1 as LNHDA and CDR2 as SQIVND (reference sequence). The CDR3 is made up of 15 amino acids. Germline trimming cut 6 bases from V and 2 bases from J; bases unmatched to any gene: 6. PCR involved 60 Vbeta and 13 Jbeta primers. Methods used by the authors: Among the unique TCR beta chains that a later analysis counted, around 72 million in all, 10 million to 11 million were shared. Measured with immunoSEQ multiplex PCR; TCRdb has only the in-frame clones, and not every one. Clone size and the V and J calls come from that table; the DNA yielded D and trimming. The repertoire holds over 150,000 clones, with approximately 82% as singletons.

Sequencing was performed on PBMCs. The origin of this receptor is a male donor in good health and CMV-seronegative. This rearrangement joins TRBV19 to TRBJ1-5; TRBD1 matches at 8 bases. The CDR3 spells CASRSGQVRNQPQHF. CDR3 bases: TGTGCCAGTAGGTCGGGACAGGTACGCAATCAGCCCCAGCATTTT.